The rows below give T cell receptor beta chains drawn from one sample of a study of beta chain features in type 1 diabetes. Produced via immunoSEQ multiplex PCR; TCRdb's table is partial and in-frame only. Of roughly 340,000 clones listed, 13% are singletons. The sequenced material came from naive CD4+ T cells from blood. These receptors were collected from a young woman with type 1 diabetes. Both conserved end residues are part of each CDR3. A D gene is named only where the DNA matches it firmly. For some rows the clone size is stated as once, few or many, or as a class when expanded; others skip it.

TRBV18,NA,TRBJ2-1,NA,CASSRGHSNEQFF,TGTGCCAGCTCACGGGGACATAGCAATGAGCAGTTCTTC
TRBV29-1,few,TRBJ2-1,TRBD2,CSVERLAGVEQFF,TGCAGCGTTGAACGACTAGCGGGAGTTGAGCAGTTCTTC
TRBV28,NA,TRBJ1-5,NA,CASSPLGGLFNQPQHF,TGTGCCAGCAGTCCCCTCGGAGGGCTATTCAATCAGCCCCAGCATTTT
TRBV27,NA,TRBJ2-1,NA,CASSLIGIGHNEQFF,TGTGCCAGCAGTTTAATCGGGATAGGGCACAATGAGCAGTTCTTC
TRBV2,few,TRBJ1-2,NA,CASGPLYGYTF,TGTGCCAGCGGCCCTCTCTATGGCTACACCTTC
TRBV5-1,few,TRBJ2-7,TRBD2,CASSPEGGNSYEQYF,TGCGCCAGCAGCCCCGAGGGAGGGAACTCCTACGAGCAGTACTTC
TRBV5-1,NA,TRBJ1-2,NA,CASSLIPGQPLYDGYTF,TGCGCCAGCAGCCTGATCCCTGGACAGCCCTTATACGACGGCTACACCTTC
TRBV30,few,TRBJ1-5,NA,CAWSPGANSNQPQHF,TGTGCCTGGAGTCCAGGGGCAAATAGCAATCAGCCCCAGCATTTT
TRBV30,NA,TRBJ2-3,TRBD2,CAWRRSGDGDTQYF,TGTGCCTGGAGACGTAGCGGGGACGGGGATACGCAGTATTTT
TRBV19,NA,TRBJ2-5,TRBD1,CASSSRDRLQETQYF,TGTGCCAGTAGCAGCCGGGACAGGCTCCAAGAGACCCAGTACTTC